This passage covers 8 T cell receptor beta chains from one sample sequenced in a study of blood T cells in healthy people across ages. A second about 6 to 11 cycle PCR used barcoded and J-beta primers. TCRdb used MiXCR to reprocess the 5' RACE reads, holding one entry per CDR3 protein. In the table there are around 1,500,000 distinct CDR3 sequences, 28% of which are singletons. Sequencing was done on a sample of blood. The source is a woman in her twenties or thirties in good health.

This clonotype was seen more than once but under ten times. The chain links TRBV19 to TRBJ1-4; D unresolved. With 6 bases removed from V and 4 bases from J, the gap between germline ends came to 12 bases. CDR1 and CDR2 from the germline V gene are LNHDA and SQIVND (reference sequence). The CDR3 runs to 14 residues. Here the CDR3 reads CASRRTADNEKLFF. The CDR3 coding sequence is TGTGCCAGTAGGCGGACTGCCGATAATGAAAAACTGTTTTTT.

Turning to this clonotype: One end of the junction is discordant with germline, which a read error may explain. The rearrangement links TRBV29-1 to TRBJ1-4; the D is unclear. From germline, CDR1 is SQVTM and CDR2 ANQGSEA. The CDR3 totals 12 residues. In DNA, the CDR3 is TGCAGCGTTGGAGGGTATGATGAAAAACGGTTTTTT. Residues: CSVGGYDEKRFF.

This clonotype was seen more than once but under ten times. The chain combines TRBV29-1 with TRBJ1-2, with a weak D call TRBD1 (5 bases). This CDR3 has 13 residues. CDR1 and CDR2 from the germline V gene are SQVTM and ANQGSEA. V gave up 3 bases and J gave up 8 bases, with 16 bases separating them. The CDR3 DNA follows: TGCAGCGTTGATCTTTTCAGGGCGGGAGGCTACACCTTC. This codes for CSVDLFRAGGYTF.

This clonotype was detected ten times or more. The rearrangement uses TRBV6-6 and TRBJ2-1, with 10 bases fitting TRBD2. Germline V gene data show CDR1 as MNHNY and CDR2 as SVGAGI (reference sequence). With V trimmed by 11 bases and J by 5 bases, 9 bases remained unmatched. The CDR3 has 14 amino acids. The CDR3 region has the DNA TGTGCCTCCCACGGCACTAGCGGGAACAATGAGCAGTTCTTC. Protein: CASHGTSGNNEQFF.

At least ten counts were recorded for this clonotype. This chain links TRBV5-1 with TRBJ2-5, with D tentatively TRBD2 (6 bases). The CDR3 runs to 15 residues. V lost 2 bases and J 2 bases, leaving 13 bases between the germline ends. Germline V CDR1 and CDR2: SGHRS, YFSETQ. Written as DNA, the CDR3 is TGCGCCAGCAGCTTCGCCCGGGAGCGGCAAGAGACCCAGTACTTC. Its protein is CASSFARERQETQYF.

This chain connects TRBV7-9 to TRBJ1-1; the D is unclear. CDR1 is SEHNR and CDR2 is FQNEAQ in the germline V gene (reference sequence). CDR3 length equals 13 residues. Trimming stripped 1 base from V and 4 bases from J, with 7 bases between. CDR3: CASSLGATTEAFF. The CDR3 coding sequence is TGTGCCAGCAGCTTAGGGGCGACCACTGAAGCTTTCTTT.

About this clonotype itself: Germline and junction disagree at one end, which may indicate a read error. The chain carries TRBV18 and TRBJ1-4; D might be TRBD1 (5 bases). CDR1 is KGHSH and CDR2 is LQKENI in the germline V gene. CDR3 length equals 15 residues. CDR3 bases: TGTGCCAGCTCATCCCTGACAGAAGTTAATGAAAAACGGTTTTTT. This gives the protein CASSSLTEVNEKRFF.

This clonotype was seen just once. The chain joins TRBV15 to TRBJ2-2; no definite D call. CDR3 length equals 13 residues. Between the trimmed V and J ends, which lost 1 base and 6 bases, there was a span of 6 bases. Germline CDR1 LNHNV, CDR2 YYDKDF (reference sequence). CDR3 amino acids: CATSRVASGELFF. CDR3 nucleotide sequence: TGTGCCACCAGCAGAGTTGCCTCCGGGGAGCTGTTTTTT.